This T cell receptor beta chain originates from a study of T cell clonality in common variable immunodeficiency. Study-wide results and caveats: Shared TCRbeta clones were fewer between CVID subjects than controls. In common variable immunodeficiency, TCR beta chains reportedly carried fewer deletions and N-nucleotide insertions. TCRbeta clonality was increased in CVID versus healthy controls.

Both groups were predominantly of Caucasian heritage. CVID subjects had received replacement immunoglobulin for at least one year. TCRdb keeps only in-frame clones here, not all; method: immunoSEQ multiplex PCR. The profile covers fewer than 35,000 clones, none occurring a single time. The length of the CDR3 is 16 residues. Deletions cut 3 bases from V and 2 bases from J, with 14 bases between. CDR1 and CDR2 from the germline V gene are LNHDA and SQIVND (reference sequence). On this clone itself: Its antigen is still unknown. The read is 3 residues too short to cover the CDR3 end, so that end is filled in from the germline J gene.

The TCR comes from a human donor with common variable immunodeficiency. Sequencing was carried out using peripheral blood mononuclear cells. This chain links TRBV19 with TRBJ2-1, with D maybe TRBD2 (6 bases). The sequenced part of the CDR3 DNA is TGTGCCAGTAGTATTACAGCGGGTAAGCCCTACAATGAG. This codes for CASSITAGKPYNE. The whole CDR3 sequence reads CASSITAGKPYNEQFF.